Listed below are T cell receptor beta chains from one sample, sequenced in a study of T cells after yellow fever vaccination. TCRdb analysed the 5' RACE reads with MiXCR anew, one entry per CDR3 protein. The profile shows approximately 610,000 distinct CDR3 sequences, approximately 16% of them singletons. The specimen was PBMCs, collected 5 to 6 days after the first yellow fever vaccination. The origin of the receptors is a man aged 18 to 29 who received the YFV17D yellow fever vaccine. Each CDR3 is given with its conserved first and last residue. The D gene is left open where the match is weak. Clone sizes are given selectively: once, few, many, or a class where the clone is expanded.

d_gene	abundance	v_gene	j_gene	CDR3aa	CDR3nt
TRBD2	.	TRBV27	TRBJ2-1	CASSLSRTSVGNEQFF	TGTGCCAGCAGTTTATCGCGGACTAGCGTCGGCAATGAGCAGTTCTTC
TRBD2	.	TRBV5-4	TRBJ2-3	CASSFRTSFDTQYF	TGTGCCAGCAGCTTTCGGACTAGCTTTGATACGCAGTATTTT
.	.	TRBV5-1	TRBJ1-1	CASSTASRGPTEAFF	TGCGCCAGCAGCACCGCCAGCCGGGGCCCAACTGAAGCTTTCTTT
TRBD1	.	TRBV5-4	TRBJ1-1	CASSPGTGLTYTEAFF	TGTGCCAGCAGCCCCGGGACAGGGCTAACCTACACTGAAGCTTTCTTT
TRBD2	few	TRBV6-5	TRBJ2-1	CASSSRLAGGPPDYNEQFF	TGTGCCAGCAGTTCCCGACTAGCGGGGGGGCCTCCGGACTACAATGAGCAGTTCTTC
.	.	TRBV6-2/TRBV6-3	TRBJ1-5	CASSSTGRRRNQPQHF	TGTGCCAGCAGTTCCACAGGGCGTCGGCGCAATCAGCCCCAGCATTTT
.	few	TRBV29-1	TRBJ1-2	CSVVGGAKYGYTF	TGCAGCGTTGTTGGGGGCGCAAAGTATGGCTACACCTTC
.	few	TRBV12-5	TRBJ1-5	CASGDRDRLPPQHF	TGTGCTAGTGGTGATCGGGACCGATTACCTCCCCAGCATTTT
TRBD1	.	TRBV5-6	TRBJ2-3	CASSLMGQGASDTQYF	TGTGCCAGCAGCTTGATGGGACAGGGGGCATCAGATACGCAGTATTTT
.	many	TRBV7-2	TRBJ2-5	CASSFDVEQTQYF	TGTGCCAGCAGCTTCGATGTGGAGCAGACCCAGTACTTC
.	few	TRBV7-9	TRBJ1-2	CASSLGIRYGYTF	TGTGCCAGCAGCTTAGGTATTCGGTATGGCTACACCTTC
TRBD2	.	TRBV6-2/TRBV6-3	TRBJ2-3	CASSYSVSGGPDTQYF	TGTGCCAGCAGTTACTCGGTTAGCGGGGGACCAGATACGCAGTATTTT
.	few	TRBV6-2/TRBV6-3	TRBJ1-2	CASTPDSDYGYTF	TGTGCCAGCACCCCAGACTCAGACTATGGCTACACCTTC
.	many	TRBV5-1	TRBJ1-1	CASSSTDHILNTEAFF	TGCGCCAGCAGCTCCACCGATCATATCCTAAACACTGAAGCTTTCTTT
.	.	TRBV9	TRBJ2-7	CASSVDSLSYEQYF	TGTGCCAGCAGCGTAGATAGCTTATCCTACGAGCAGTACTTC
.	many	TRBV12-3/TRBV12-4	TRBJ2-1	CASSLNRADNEQFF	TGTGCCAGCAGTTTAAACAGGGCGGACAATGAGCAGTTCTTC
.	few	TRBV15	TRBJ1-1	CATSRGSGSAFF	TGTGCCACCAGCAGAGGTTCGGGATCAGCTTTCTTT
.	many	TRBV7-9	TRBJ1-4	CASSRSEKLFF	TGTGCCAGCAGCCGTTCTGAAAAACTGTTTTTT
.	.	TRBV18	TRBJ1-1	CASSPPGAENTEAFF	TGTGCCAGCTCACCACCAGGGGCCGAGAACACTGAAGCTTTCTTT
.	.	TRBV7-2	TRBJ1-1	CASSSDRANVAFF	TGTGCCAGCAGCTCAGACCGGGCCAACGTGGCTTTCTTT
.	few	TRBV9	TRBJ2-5	CASSGSFSGETQYF	TGTGCCAGCAGCGGAAGTTTTTCCGGAGAGACCCAGTACTTC
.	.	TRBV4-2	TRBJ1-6	CASSGPRGSRSSYNSPLHF	TGTGCCAGCAGCGGTCCGAGGGGGAGCCGGAGCTCCTATAATTCACCCCTCCACTTT
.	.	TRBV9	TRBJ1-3	CASSVPGRNTIYF	TGTGCCAGCAGCGTCCCAGGCAGAAACACCATATATTTT
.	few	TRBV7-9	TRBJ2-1	CASSLLTGNNEQFF	TGTGCCAGCAGCCTGTTAACGGGGAACAATGAGCAGTTCTTC
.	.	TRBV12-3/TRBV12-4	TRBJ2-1	CASSLTGVSSYNEQFF	TGTGCCAGCAGTTTAACTGGTGTGAGCTCCTACAATGAGCAGTTCTTC
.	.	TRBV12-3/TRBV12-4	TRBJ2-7	CASSLARRRQYF	TGTGCCAGCAGTTTAGCTAGAAGGAGGCAGTACTTC
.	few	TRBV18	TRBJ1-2	CASSPQTSIRPNYGYTF	TGTGCCAGCTCACCCCAAACAAGTATACGGCCAAACTATGGCTACACCTTC
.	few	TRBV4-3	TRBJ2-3	CASSQAYRVVDTQYF	TGCGCCAGCAGCCAAGCGTACAGGGTCGTGGATACGCAGTATTTT
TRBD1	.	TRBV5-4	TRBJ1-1	CASSQTGRGTEAFF	TGTGCCAGCAGCCAGACAGGGAGGGGCACTGAAGCTTTCTTT
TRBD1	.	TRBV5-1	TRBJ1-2	CASSLGAGGDFNYGYTF	TGCGCCAGCAGCTTGGGCGCAGGGGGTGACTTTAACTATGGCTACACCTTC